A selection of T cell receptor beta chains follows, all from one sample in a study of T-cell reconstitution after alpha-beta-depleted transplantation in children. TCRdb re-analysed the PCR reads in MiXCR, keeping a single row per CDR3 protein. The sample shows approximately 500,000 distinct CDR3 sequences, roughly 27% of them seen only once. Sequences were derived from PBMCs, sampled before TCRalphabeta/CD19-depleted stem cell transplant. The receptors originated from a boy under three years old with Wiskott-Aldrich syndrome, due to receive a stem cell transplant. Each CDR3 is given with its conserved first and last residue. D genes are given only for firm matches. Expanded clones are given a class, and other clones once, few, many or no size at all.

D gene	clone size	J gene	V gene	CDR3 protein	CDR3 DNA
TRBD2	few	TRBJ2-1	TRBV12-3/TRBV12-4	CASSHSGSINEQFF	TGTGCCAGCAGTCACAGCGGGAGTATTAATGAGCAGTTCTTC
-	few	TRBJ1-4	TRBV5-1	CASSLEQQGEKLFF	TGCGCCAGCAGCTTGGAACAGCAAGGAGAAAAACTGTTTTTT
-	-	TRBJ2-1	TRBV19	CASRMGGADEQFF	TGTGCCAGTAGGATGGGGGGGGCAGATGAGCAGTTCTTC
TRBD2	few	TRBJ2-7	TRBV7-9	CASSLNTGTSGQYF	TGTGCCAGCAGTTTAAACACCGGGACTAGCGGGCAGTACTTC
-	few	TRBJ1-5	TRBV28	CASSFRGQGQPQHF	TGTGCCAGCAGTTTCCGAGGGCAGGGTCAGCCCCAGCATTTT
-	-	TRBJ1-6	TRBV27	CASKYSNSPLHF	TGTGCCAGCAAATATAGCAATTCACCCCTCCACTTT
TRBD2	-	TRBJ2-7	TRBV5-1	CASSPAGGFSYEQYF	TGCGCCAGCAGCCCGGCCGGGGGGTTCTCCTACGAGCAGTACTTC
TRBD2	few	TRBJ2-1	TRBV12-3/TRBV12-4	CASSLLAGAWNEQFF	TGTGCCAGCAGTTTGCTAGCGGGAGCATGGAATGAGCAGTTCTTC
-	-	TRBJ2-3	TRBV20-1	CSASVGTDTQYF	TGCAGTGCTAGCGTAGGAACAGATACGCAGTATTTT
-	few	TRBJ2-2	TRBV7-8	CASSSRVAQANTGELFF	TGTGCCAGCAGCTCGCGGGTAGCACAGGCGAACACCGGGGAGCTGTTTTTT
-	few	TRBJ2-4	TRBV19	CASSISGIQYF	TGTGCCAGTAGTATCTCTGGCATTCAGTACTTC
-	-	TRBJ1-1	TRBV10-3	CAISEAGLNTEAFF	TGTGCCATCAGTGAGGCGGGGTTGAACACTGAAGCTTTCTTT
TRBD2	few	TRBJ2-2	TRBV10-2	CASSESILAGLTGELFF	TGCGCCAGCAGTGAGTCGATTCTAGCGGGGCTCACCGGGGAGCTGTTTTTT
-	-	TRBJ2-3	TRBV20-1	CSASLFTDTQYF	TGCAGTGCTAGTCTGTTCACAGATACGCAGTATTTT
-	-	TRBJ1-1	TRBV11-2	CASSPGTVSEAFF	TGTGCCAGCAGCCCTGGGACCGTTTCAGAAGCTTTCTTT
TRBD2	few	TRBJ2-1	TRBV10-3	CATEPGLANNEQFF	TGTGCCACCGAGCCGGGACTAGCGAACAATGAGCAGTTCTTC
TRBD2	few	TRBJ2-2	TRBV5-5	CASRPGLGNTGELFF	TGTGCCAGCAGGCCGGGACTAGGGAACACCGGGGAGCTGTTTTTT
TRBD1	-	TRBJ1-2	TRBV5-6	CASSQQGSYGYTF	TGTGCCAGCAGTCAACAGGGGTCCTATGGCTACACCTTC
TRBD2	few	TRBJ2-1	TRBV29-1	CSVEGGLAGYNEQFF	TGCAGCGTTGAAGGGGGACTAGCGGGGTACAATGAGCAGTTCTTC
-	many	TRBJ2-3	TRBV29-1	CSVDRGDTQYF	TGCAGCGTTGACAGGGGAGATACGCAGTATTTT
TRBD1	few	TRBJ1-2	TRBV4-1	CASSQGGTGGRYGYTF	TGCGCCAGCAGCCAAGGAGGGACAGGGGGCCGCTATGGCTACACCTTC
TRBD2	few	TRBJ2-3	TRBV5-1	CASSGAGGPTDTQYF	TGCGCCAGCAGCGGGGCGGGAGGGCCTACAGATACGCAGTATTTT
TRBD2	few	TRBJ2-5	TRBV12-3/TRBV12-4	CASSFHGLAANQETQYF	TGTGCCAGCAGTTTCCACGGACTAGCGGCAAACCAAGAGACCCAGTACTTC
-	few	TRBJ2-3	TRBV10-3	CAISVRLGTDTQYF	TGTGCCATCAGTGTACGACTAGGCACAGATACGCAGTATTTT